These T cell receptor beta chains were read from a single sample in a study of OX40 agonist ivuxolimab in advanced cancers. TCRdb's copy holds only in-frame clones and misses some; the assay was immunoSEQ multiplex PCR. Of about 76,000 clones detected, over 75% appear once; the ten largest clones hold over 6%. The sequencing here drew on CD4+ or CD8+ T cells sorted from blood, taken in a trial of the OX40 agonist ivuxolimab. The source of these receptors is an adult with an advanced solid tumor such as melanoma, head and neck, liver or kidney cancer. The CDR3 runs from the conserved cysteine through the conserved F or W. Each record gives: J gene, D gene, clone size, V gene, CDR3 protein, CDR3 DNA. D genes are given only for firm matches. A clone size is listed for some rows: how often the clone was seen (once, few, many), or a class if it is expanded.

J: TRBJ2-1
D: NA
size: NA
V: TRBV7-3
CDR3: CASSSSNSNEQFF
DNA: TGTGCCAGCAGCTCGTCTAATTCGAATGAGCAGTTCTTC

J: TRBJ1-5
D: NA
size: few
V: TRBV5-1
CDR3: CASSPGANSNQPQHF
DNA: TGCGCCAGCAGCCCTGGGGCAAATAGCAATCAGCCCCAGCATTTT

J: TRBJ2-7
D: NA
size: NA
V: TRBV21-1
CDR3: CASSWVGAYEQYF
DNA: TGTGCCAGCAGCTGGGTGGGAGCCTACGAGCAGTACTTC

J: TRBJ2-1
D: NA
size: NA
V: TRBV27
CDR3: CASSYRGLRHNEQFF
DNA: TGTGCCAGCAGTTATCGGGGGCTACGGCACAATGAGCAGTTCTTC

J: TRBJ1-1
D: NA
size: NA
V: TRBV6-6
CDR3: CASNGGKGRDTEAFF
DNA: TGTGCCAGCAATGGAGGAAAGGGACGGGACACTGAAGCTTTCTTT

J: TRBJ2-3
D: NA
size: NA
V: TRBV4-1
CDR3: CASSPTGTDTQYF
DNA: TGCGCCAGCAGCCCCACAGGGACGGATACGCAGTATTTT

J: TRBJ1-5
D: TRBD1
size: NA
V: TRBV10-1
CDR3: CASSERDREGWSGQPQHF
DNA: TGCGCCAGCAGTGAGCGGGACAGGGAAGGTTGGTCTGGACAGCCCCAGCATTTT

J: TRBJ1-1
D: TRBD1
size: NA
V: TRBV5-1
CDR3: CASSPWTGNTEAFF
DNA: TGCGCCAGCAGCCCCTGGACAGGGAACACTGAAGCTTTCTTT

J: TRBJ1-5
D: NA
size: NA
V: TRBV30
CDR3: CAWSVDPGRVGNQPQHF
DNA: TGTGCCTGGAGTGTTGACCCGGGCCGGGTGGGCAATCAGCCCCAGCATTTT

J: TRBJ1-5
D: NA
size: NA
V: TRBV12-5
CDR3: CASGLPPGLPQPQHF
DNA: TGTGCTAGTGGTTTACCGCCGGGGCTCCCACAGCCCCAGCATTTT

J: TRBJ1-3
D: TRBD1
size: NA
V: TRBV7-2
CDR3: CASSLGAGGSGNTIYF
DNA: TGTGCCAGCAGCTTAGGTGCAGGGGGCTCTGGAAACACCATATATTTT

J: TRBJ2-3
D: NA
size: NA
V: TRBV9
CDR3: CASSVDGRSTDTQYF
DNA: TGTGCCAGCAGCGTAGATGGGAGGAGCACAGATACGCAGTATTTT

J: TRBJ1-1
D: NA
size: NA
V: TRBV29-1
CDR3: CSASRGNTEAFF
DNA: TGCAGCGCCTCCAGGGGGAACACTGAAGCTTTCTTT

J: TRBJ2-2
D: NA
size: NA
V: TRBV7-2
CDR3: CASQGNANTGELFF
DNA: TGTGCCAGCCAAGGTAACGCGAACACCGGGGAGCTGTTTTTT

J: TRBJ1-2
D: NA
size: NA
V: TRBV9
CDR3: CASSVVSSLGGYTF
DNA: TGTGCCAGCAGCGTAGTAAGCTCCCTCGGTGGCTACACCTTC

J: TRBJ1-4
D: TRBD1
size: NA
V: TRBV30
CDR3: CAWSPGDRRNEKLFF
DNA: TGTGCCTGGAGTCCAGGGGACAGGAGGAATGAAAAACTGTTTTTT

J: TRBJ1-2
D: NA
size: NA
V: TRBV19
CDR3: CASKHSGRLNYGYTF
DNA: TGTGCCAGTAAACACTCAGGGCGCCTTAACTATGGCTACACCTTC

J: TRBJ1-1
D: TRBD1
size: NA
V: TRBV5-1
CDR3: CASRDDRGSHTEAFF
DNA: TGCGCCAGCAGGGATGACAGGGGATCCCACACTGAAGCTTTCTTT

J: TRBJ2-5
D: NA
size: NA
V: TRBV5-1
CDR3: CASSLPSETQYF
DNA: TGCGCCAGCAGCTTGCCTTCAGAGACCCAGTACTTC

J: TRBJ2-7
D: TRBD2
size: NA
V: TRBV7-2
CDR3: CASSLGLAGSYEQYF
DNA: TGTGCCAGCAGCTTAGGACTAGCGGGCTCCTACGAGCAGTACTTC

J: TRBJ2-2
D: TRBD2
size: NA
V: TRBV18
CDR3: CASSPGLADTGELFF
DNA: TGTGCCAGCTCCCCGGGACTAGCGGACACCGGGGAGCTGTTTTTT

J: TRBJ2-1
D: NA
size: NA
V: TRBV6-6
CDR3: CASRVAGTDNEQFF
DNA: TGTGCCAGCAGGGTAGCGGGGACAGACAATGAGCAGTTCTTC

J: TRBJ2-3
D: NA
size: once
V: TRBV28
CDR3: CASSRWDGYTDTQYF
DNA: TGTGCCAGCAGTCGATGGGACGGATACACAGATACGCAGTATTTT

J: TRBJ1-1
D: NA
size: few
V: TRBV5-1
CDR3: CASSLTQFEAFF
DNA: TGCGCCAGCAGCTTGACCCAATTTGAAGCTTTCTTT

J: TRBJ1-3
D: NA
size: once
V: TRBV7-9
CDR3: CASSLEASSGNTIYF
DNA: TGTGCCAGCAGCTTAGAAGCGAGCTCTGGAAACACCATATATTTT

J: TRBJ2-5
D: TRBD2
size: NA
V: TRBV15
CDR3: CATSKRGLAGLKETQYF
DNA: TGTGCCACCAGCAAGAGGGGACTAGCGGGGTTAAAAGAGACCCAGTACTTC

J: TRBJ2-3
D: NA
size: NA
V: TRBV9
CDR3: CASSVRGSTDTQYF
DNA: TGTGCCAGCAGCGTTCGGGGAAGCACAGATACGCAGTATTTT

J: TRBJ2-2
D: NA
size: NA
V: TRBV9
CDR3: CASSVNPFPGEGVSGELFF
DNA: TGTGCCAGCAGCGTAAACCCTTTCCCCGGGGAGGGGGTAAGCGGGGAGCTGTTTTTT

J: TRBJ2-7
D: TRBD1
size: NA
V: TRBV27
CDR3: CASSLSGTGAPYEQYF
DNA: TGTGCCAGCAGTTTATCGGGGACAGGAGCCCCCTACGAGCAGTACTTC

J: TRBJ1-6
D: NA
size: NA
V: TRBV5-1
CDR3: CASSLGGFSGQQNSPLHF
DNA: TGCGCCAGCAGCTTGGGGGGCTTTTCTGGACAGCAGAATTCACCCCTCCACTTT

J: TRBJ1-1
D: NA
size: NA
V: TRBV27
CDR3: CASRYGQQNTEAFF
DNA: TGTGCCAGCAGATATGGGCAGCAGAACACTGAAGCTTTCTTT

J: TRBJ2-7
D: TRBD2
size: once
V: TRBV5-4
CDR3: CASRDQGSGGGEQYF
DNA: TGTGCCAGCAGGGACCAGGGTAGCGGGGGGGGCGAGCAGTACTTC

J: TRBJ2-7
D: TRBD1
size: NA
V: TRBV2
CDR3: CASSRFVGQGTYEQYF
DNA: TGTGCCAGCAGCAGGTTCGTGGGACAGGGGACCTACGAGCAGTACTTC

J: TRBJ2-5
D: NA
size: NA
V: TRBV11-2
CDR3: CASSLDGVGKTQYF
DNA: TGTGCCAGCAGCTTAGATGGCGTAGGGAAGACCCAGTACTTC

J: TRBJ2-5
D: TRBD1
size: NA
V: TRBV2
CDR3: CASSDLGQGRETQYF
DNA: TGTGCCAGCAGTGATCTGGGACAGGGGAGAGAGACCCAGTACTTC

J: TRBJ1-1
D: NA
size: NA
V: TRBV7-6
CDR3: CASSLGTESEAFF
DNA: TGTGCCAGCAGCTTAGGGACGGAGTCAGAAGCTTTCTTT

J: TRBJ1-1
D: TRBD1
size: NA
V: TRBV10-1
CDR3: CASSPDRANTEAFF
DNA: TGCGCCAGCAGTCCCGACAGGGCTAACACTGAAGCTTTCTTT

J: TRBJ1-5
D: NA
size: NA
V: TRBV18
CDR3: CASSPPGGRNQPQHF
DNA: TGTGCCAGCTCACCACCCGGGGGACGCAATCAGCCCCAGCATTTT

J: TRBJ2-3
D: TRBD1
size: NA
V: TRBV7-3
CDR3: CASRPMDRGTDTQYF
DNA: TGTGCCAGCAGACCTATGGACAGGGGCACAGATACGCAGTATTTT

J: TRBJ2-5
D: NA
size: NA
V: TRBV7-2
CDR3: CASSFGGETQYF
DNA: TGTGCCAGCAGCTTTGGAGGAGAGACCCAGTACTTC

J: TRBJ2-3
D: TRBD2
size: NA
V: TRBV15
CDR3: CATSRDLAGGWDTQYF
DNA: TGTGCCACCAGCAGAGATCTAGCGGGGGGCTGGGATACGCAGTATTTT

J: TRBJ2-7
D: NA
size: NA
V: TRBV9
CDR3: CASSERGAWGGDNEQYF
DNA: TGTGCCAGCAGCGAGAGGGGAGCGTGGGGTGGGGACAACGAGCAGTACTTC

J: TRBJ2-7
D: NA
size: NA
V: TRBV2
CDR3: CASSEAEGREQYF
DNA: TGTGCCAGCAGTGAAGCGGAGGGGCGAGAGCAGTACTTC

J: TRBJ1-2
D: NA
size: NA
V: TRBV9
CDR3: CASSVEGPLRSYTF
DNA: TGTGCCAGCAGCGTAGAAGGCCCCTTGAGGAGCTACACCTTC

J: TRBJ1-4
D: TRBD1
size: NA
V: TRBV5-4
CDR3: CASSTGQGAHWNEKLFF
DNA: TGTGCCAGCAGCACCGGACAGGGGGCACATTGGAATGAAAAACTGTTTTTT

J: TRBJ1-2
D: NA
size: NA
V: TRBV6-5
CDR3: CASSYGGSDYGYTF
DNA: TGTGCCAGCAGTTACGGCGGCTCGGACTATGGCTACACCTTC

J: TRBJ1-1
D: NA
size: few
V: TRBV4-1
CDR3: CAGGSGRSNTEAFF
DNA: TGCGCCGGGGGGTCAGGGAGATCGAACACTGAAGCTTTCTTT

J: TRBJ1-4
D: TRBD1
size: NA
V: TRBV4-1
CDR3: CASSPRTGTEKLFF
DNA: TGCGCCAGCAGCCCGCGGACAGGGACTGAAAAACTGTTTTTT

J: TRBJ2-1
D: TRBD2
size: NA
V: TRBV28
CDR3: CASSSTYLAGAAYNEQFF
DNA: TGTGCCAGCAGTTCGACCTACCTAGCGGGAGCCGCCTACAATGAGCAGTTCTTC

J: TRBJ1-4
D: NA
size: NA
V: TRBV2
CDR3: CASSATRSGLEKLFF
DNA: TGTGCCAGCAGTGCCACCAGGTCGGGTTTGGAAAAACTGTTTTTT

J: TRBJ2-7
D: TRBD1
size: NA
V: TRBV4-2
CDR3: CASSTQGEYEQYF
DNA: TGTGCCAGCAGCACACAGGGGGAATACGAGCAGTACTTC

J: TRBJ2-7
D: TRBD1
size: NA
V: TRBV5-1
CDR3: CASSPSGTGISYEQYF
DNA: TGCGCCAGCAGCCCGTCCGGGACAGGGATATCCTACGAGCAGTACTTC

J: TRBJ2-3
D: NA
size: NA
V: TRBV5-1
CDR3: CASSLDRASTDTQYF
DNA: TGCGCCAGCAGCTTGGACAGGGCCAGCACAGATACGCAGTATTTT

J: TRBJ1-1
D: NA
size: few
V: TRBV6-6
CDR3: CASTDSFQGAFF
DNA: TGTGCCAGCACCGACAGCTTTCAAGGAGCTTTCTTT

J: TRBJ1-2
D: NA
size: NA
V: TRBV18
CDR3: CASSLGRSYGYTF
DNA: TGTGCCAGCTCACTAGGTAGGAGCTATGGCTACACCTTC